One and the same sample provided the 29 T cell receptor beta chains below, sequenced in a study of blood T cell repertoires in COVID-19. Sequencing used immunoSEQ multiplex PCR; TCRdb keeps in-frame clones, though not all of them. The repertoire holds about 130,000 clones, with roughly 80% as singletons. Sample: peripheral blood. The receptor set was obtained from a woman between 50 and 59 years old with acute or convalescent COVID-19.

CDR3 nucleotide sequence: TGTGCCAGCAGCCCTCGGGGGTCCTACAATGAGCAGTTCTTC. Its protein is CASSPRGSYNEQFF. The chain links TRBV7-3 to TRBJ2-1; D perhaps matches TRBD2 (6 bases). The germline gives CDR1 SGHTA, CDR2 FQGTGA. The V gene lost 5 bases and the J gene lost 1 base, with 9 bases spanning the gap. The CDR3 runs to 14 residues.

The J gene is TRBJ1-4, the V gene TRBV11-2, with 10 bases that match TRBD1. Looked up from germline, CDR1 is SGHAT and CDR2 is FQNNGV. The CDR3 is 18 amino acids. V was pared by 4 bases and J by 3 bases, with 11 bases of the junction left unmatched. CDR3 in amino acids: CASSSPGQGPRANEKLFF. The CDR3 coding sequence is TGTGCCAGCAGCTCACCGGGACAGGGGCCTAGGGCTAATGAAAAACTGTTTTTT.

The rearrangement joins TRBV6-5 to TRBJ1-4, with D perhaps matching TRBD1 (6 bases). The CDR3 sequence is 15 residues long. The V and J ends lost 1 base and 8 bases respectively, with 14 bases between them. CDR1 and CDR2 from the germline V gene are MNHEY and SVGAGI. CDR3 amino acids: CASSYFGRGGEKLFF. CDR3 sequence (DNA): TGTGCCAGCAGTTACTTCGGCAGGGGAGGGGAAAAACTGTTTTTT.

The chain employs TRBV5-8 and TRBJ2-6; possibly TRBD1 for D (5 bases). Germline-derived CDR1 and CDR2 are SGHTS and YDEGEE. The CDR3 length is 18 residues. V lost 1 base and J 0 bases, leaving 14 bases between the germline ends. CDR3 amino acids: CASSLIGQSNSGANVLTF. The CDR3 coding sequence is TGTGCCAGCAGCTTGATTGGACAATCAAACTCTGGGGCCAACGTCCTGACTTTC.

The CDR3 DNA reads as TGTGCCAGCAGTTTAGCACAGGCGAATAGGCACACCTTC. It specifies CASSLAQANRHTF. V and J are TRBV12-3 or TRBV12-4 and TRBJ1-2; weak D call: TRBD1 (5 bases). V gave up 0 bases and J gave up 12 bases, with 14 bases separating them. There are 13 residues in the CDR3.

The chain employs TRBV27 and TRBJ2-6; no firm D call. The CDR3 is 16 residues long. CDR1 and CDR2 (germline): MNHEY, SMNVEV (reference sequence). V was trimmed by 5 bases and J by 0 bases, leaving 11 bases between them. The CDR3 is CASSPASSSGANVLTF. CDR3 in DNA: TGTGCCAGCAGTCCCGCCTCGAGCTCTGGGGCCAACGTCCTGACTTTC.

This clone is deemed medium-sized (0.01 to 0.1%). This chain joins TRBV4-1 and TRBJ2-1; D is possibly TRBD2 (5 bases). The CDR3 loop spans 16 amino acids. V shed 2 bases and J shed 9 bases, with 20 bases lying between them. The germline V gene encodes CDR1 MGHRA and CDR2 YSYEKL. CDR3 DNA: TGCGCCAGCAGCCAAAGACCCCCTGGGTCCGCGGGTGAGCAGTTCTTC. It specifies CASSQRPPGSAGEQFF.

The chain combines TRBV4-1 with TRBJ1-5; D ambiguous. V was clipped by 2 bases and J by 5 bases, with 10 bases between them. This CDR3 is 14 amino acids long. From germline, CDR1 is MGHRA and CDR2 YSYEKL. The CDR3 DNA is TGCGCCAGCAGCCAAAACACGCTGCATCAGCCCCAGCATTTT. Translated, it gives CASSQNTLHQPQHF.

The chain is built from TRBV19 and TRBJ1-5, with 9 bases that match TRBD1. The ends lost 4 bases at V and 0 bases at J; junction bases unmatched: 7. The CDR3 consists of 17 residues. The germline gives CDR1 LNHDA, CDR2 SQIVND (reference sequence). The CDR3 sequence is CASSTGQGRNSNQPQHF. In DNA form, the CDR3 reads TGTGCCAGTAGTACGGGACAGGGACGGAATAGCAATCAGCCCCAGCATTTT.

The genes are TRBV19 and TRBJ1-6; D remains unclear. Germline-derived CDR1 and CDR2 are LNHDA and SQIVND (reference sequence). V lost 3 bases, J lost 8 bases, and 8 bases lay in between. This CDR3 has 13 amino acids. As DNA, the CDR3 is TGTGCCAGTAGTATCCGAGAAGATTCACCCCTCCACTTT. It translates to CASSIREDSPLHF.

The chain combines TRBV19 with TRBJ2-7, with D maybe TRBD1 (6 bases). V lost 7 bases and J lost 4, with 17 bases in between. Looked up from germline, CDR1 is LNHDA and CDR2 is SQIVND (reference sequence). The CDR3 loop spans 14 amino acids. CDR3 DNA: TGTGCCAGTACCCCTGGCCGGGACAAATACGAGCAGTACTTC. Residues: CASTPGRDKYEQYF.

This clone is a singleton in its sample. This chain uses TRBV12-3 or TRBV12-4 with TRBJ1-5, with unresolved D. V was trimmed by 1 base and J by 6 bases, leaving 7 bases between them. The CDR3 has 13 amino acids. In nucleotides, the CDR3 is TGTGCCAGCAGTTTAGGGGCCATTCAGCCCCAGCATTTT. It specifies CASSLGAIQPQHF.

DNA for the CDR3: TGCGCCAGCAGCTTGGTAGCGGGGGCCAGGGAGCAGTACTTC. Amino acid sequence: CASSLVAGAREQYF. V and J are TRBV5-1 and TRBJ2-7, with 9 bases fitting TRBD2. CDR3 size: 14 residues. Trimming took 0 bases from V and 7 from J; bases not matched to a gene: 5. Germline CDR1 SGHRS, CDR2 YFSETQ.

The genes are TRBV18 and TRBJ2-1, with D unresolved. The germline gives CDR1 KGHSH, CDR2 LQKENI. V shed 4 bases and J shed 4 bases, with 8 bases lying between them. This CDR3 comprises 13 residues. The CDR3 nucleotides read TGTGCCAGCTCACTCATCCAGTACAATGAGCAGTTCTTC. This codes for CASSLIQYNEQFF.

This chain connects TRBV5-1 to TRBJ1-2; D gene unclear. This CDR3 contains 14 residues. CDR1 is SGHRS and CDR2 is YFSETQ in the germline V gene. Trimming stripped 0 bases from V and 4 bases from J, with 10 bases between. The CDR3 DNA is TGCGCCAGCAGCTTGGTTCCAGGACTCTATGGCTACACCTTC. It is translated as CASSLVPGLYGYTF.

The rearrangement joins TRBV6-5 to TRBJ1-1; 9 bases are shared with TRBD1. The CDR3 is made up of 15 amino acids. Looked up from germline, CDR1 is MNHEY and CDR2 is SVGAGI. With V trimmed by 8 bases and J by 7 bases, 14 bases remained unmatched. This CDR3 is CASHTGTGKSVEAFF. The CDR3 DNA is TGTGCCAGCCACACCGGGACAGGGAAATCGGTTGAAGCTTTCTTT.

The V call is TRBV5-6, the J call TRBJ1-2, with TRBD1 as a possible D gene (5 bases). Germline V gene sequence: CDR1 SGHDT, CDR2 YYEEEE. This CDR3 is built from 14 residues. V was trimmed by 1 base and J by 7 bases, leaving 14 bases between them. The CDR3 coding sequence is TGTGCCAGCAGCTTGTCCAGGGTATCATTTGGCTACACCTTC. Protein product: CASSLSRVSFGYTF.

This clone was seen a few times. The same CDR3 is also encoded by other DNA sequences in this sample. CDR3 nucleotide sequence: TGTGCCAGCAGCCTTCGGACTAGCGGGGGGGCCTCCTACGAGCAGTACTTC. Translated, it gives CASSLRTSGGASYEQYF. The chain employs TRBV7-9 and TRBJ2-7, with 15 bases matching TRBD2. This CDR3 has 17 amino acids. J was trimmed by 0 bases and V by 5 bases; bases with no gene match: 5. CDR1 is SEHNR, CDR2 FQNEAQ, per germline (reference sequence).

The chain's CDR3 is CASSERDLPLITGELFF. The CDR3 DNA is TGTGCCAGCAGTGAACGGGACTTACCCTTAATCACCGGGGAGCTGTTTTTT. V gene TRBV2 combines with J gene TRBJ2-2, with D perhaps matching TRBD2 (6 bases). V lost 2 bases to trimming and J lost 4 bases, with 17 bases between them. Germline CDR1 and CDR2: SNHLY and FYNNEI. The CDR3 length is 17 residues.

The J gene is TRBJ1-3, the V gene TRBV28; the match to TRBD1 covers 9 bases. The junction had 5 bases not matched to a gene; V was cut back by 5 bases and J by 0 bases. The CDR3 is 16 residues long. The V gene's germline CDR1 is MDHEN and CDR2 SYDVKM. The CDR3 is CASSTDRGFSGNTIYF. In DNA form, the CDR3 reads TGTGCCAGCAGTACGGACAGGGGATTCTCTGGAAACACCATATATTTT.

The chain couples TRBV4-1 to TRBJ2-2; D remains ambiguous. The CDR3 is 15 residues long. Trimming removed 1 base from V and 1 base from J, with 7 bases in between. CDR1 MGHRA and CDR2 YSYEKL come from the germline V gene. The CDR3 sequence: CASSQVVRNTGELFF. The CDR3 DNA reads TGCGCCAGCAGCCAAGTGGTCAGGAACACCGGGGAGCTGTTTTTT.

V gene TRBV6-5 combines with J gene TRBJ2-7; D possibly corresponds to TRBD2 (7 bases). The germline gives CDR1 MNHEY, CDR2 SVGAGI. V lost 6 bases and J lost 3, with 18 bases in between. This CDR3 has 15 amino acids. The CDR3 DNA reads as TGTGCCAGCAGGTCCCCCGGGGGGCGCGACTACGAGCAGTACTTC. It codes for CASRSPGGRDYEQYF.

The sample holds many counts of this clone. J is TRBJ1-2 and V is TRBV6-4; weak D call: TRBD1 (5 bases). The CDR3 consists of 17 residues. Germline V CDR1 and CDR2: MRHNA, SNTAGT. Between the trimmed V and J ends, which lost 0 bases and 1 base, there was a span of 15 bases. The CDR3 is CASSDSAETAINYGYTF. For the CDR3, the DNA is TGTGCCAGCAGTGACTCCGCTGAGACAGCGATTAACTATGGCTACACCTTC.

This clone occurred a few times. CDR3 DNA: TGTGCCAGCAGCCTACTAGCCTACAATGAGCAGTTCTTC. As protein: CASSLLAYNEQFF. The J gene is TRBJ2-1, the V gene TRBV3-1 (or the pseudogene TRBV3-2); D may be TRBD2 (5 bases). The CDR3 contains 13 residues. CDR1 and CDR2 from the germline V gene are LGHDT and YNNKEL (reference sequence). V gave up 4 bases and J gave up 2 bases, with 6 bases separating them.

The CDR3 region is CASNPRDSLNTEAFF. The CDR3 region has the DNA TGTGCCAGCAACCCCCGGGACAGTTTGAACACTGAAGCTTTCTTT. The chain recombines TRBV5-5 with TRBJ1-1; TRBD1 matches 7 bases. Trimming cost V 6 bases and J 0 bases; bases outside gene matches: 8. This CDR3 is built from 15 residues. CDR1 is SGHKS, CDR2 YYEKEE, per germline (reference sequence).

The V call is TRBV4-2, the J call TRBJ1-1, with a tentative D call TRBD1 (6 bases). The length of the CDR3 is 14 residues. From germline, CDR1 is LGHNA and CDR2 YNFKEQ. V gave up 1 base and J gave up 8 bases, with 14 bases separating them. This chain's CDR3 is CASSQAGRGAEAFF. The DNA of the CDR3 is TGTGCCAGCAGCCAAGCAGGGCGGGGGGCGGAAGCTTTCTTT.

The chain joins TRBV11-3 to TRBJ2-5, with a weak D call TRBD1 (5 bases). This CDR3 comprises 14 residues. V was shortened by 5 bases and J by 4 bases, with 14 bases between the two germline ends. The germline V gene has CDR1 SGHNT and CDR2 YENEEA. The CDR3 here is CASSITGSGETQYF. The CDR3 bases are TGTGCCAGCAGCATCACAGGATCCGGAGAGACCCAGTACTTC. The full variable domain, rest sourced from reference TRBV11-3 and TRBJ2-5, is EAGVVQSPRYKIIEKKQPVAFWCNPISGHNTLYWYLQNLGQGPELLIRYENEEAVDDSQLPKDRFSAERLKGVDSTLKIQPAELGDSAVYLCASSITGSGETQYFGPGTRLLVL.

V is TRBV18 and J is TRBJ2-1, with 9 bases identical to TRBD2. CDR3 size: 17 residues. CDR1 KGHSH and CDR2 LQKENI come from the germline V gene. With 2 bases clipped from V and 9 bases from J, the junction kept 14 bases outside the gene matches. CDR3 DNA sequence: TGTGCCAGCTCACCAACCGGTTGGGTAGCGGGGGTCAGTGAGCAGTTCTTC. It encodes CASSPTGWVAGVSEQFF.

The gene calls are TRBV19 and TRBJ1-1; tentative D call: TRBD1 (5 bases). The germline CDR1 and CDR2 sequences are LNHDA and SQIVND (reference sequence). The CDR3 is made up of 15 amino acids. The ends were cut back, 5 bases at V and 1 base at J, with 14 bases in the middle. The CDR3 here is CASSEQGTANTEAFF. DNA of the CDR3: TGTGCCAGTAGTGAGCAGGGTACGGCGAACACTGAAGCTTTCTTT.